The 27 T cell receptor beta chains below were found in one sample sequenced in a study of cytomegalovirus exposure and HLA in healthy donors. Primers: 60 Vbeta forward and 13 Jbeta reverse. The repertoire was sequenced with immunoSEQ multiplex PCR; TCRdb's copy has only in-frame clones and lacks some. The data show around 210,000 clones, roughly three quarters seen once. Sequences were obtained from PBMCs. These receptors were obtained from a man between 45 and 60 years old in good health and CMV-seronegative.

The V and J genes are TRBV7-6 and TRBJ2-1; TRBD2 matches 10 bases. This CDR3 has 16 amino acids. V was clipped by 1 base and J by 0 bases; unmatched bases: 0. The germline V gene encodes CDR1 SGHVS and CDR2 FNYEAQ. Written as DNA, the CDR3 is TGTGCCAGCAGCTTAGTAGCGGGAGGCTCCTACAATGAGCAGTTCTTC. Its protein is CASSLVAGGSYNEQFF. The variable domain in full, with the rest retrieved from reference TRBV7-6 and TRBJ2-1, is GAGVSQSPRYKVTKRGQDVALRCDPISGHVSLYWYRQALGQGPEFLTYFNYEAQQDKSGLPNDRFSAERPEGSISTLTIQRTEQRDSAMYRCASSLVAGGSYNEQFFGPGTRLTVL.

The chain links TRBV30 to TRBJ2-1, with 7 bases matching TRBD2. The V gene's germline CDR1 is GTSNPN and CDR2 SVGIG (reference sequence). The V gene end was trimmed by 4 bases and the J gene end by 3 bases; junction bases not matched to a gene: 3. The CDR3 consists of 13 residues. CDR3 residues: CAWNGGSYNEQFF. The CDR3 DNA sequence: TGTGCCTGGAATGGCGGGAGCTACAATGAGCAGTTCTTC.

The chain combines TRBV5-4 with TRBJ2-5, with 9 nucleotides matching TRBD1. TRBJ2-7 matches the DNA end more closely, so the J call is doubtful. The germline V gene has CDR1 SGHNT and CDR2 YYREEE (reference sequence). There are 14 residues in the CDR3. The chain's CDR3 is CASSLGTGMYEQYF. As DNA, the CDR3 is TGTGCCAGCAGCCTCGGGACAGGGATGTACGAGCAGTACTTC.

This clone has just one count. The chain employs TRBV7-9 and TRBJ1-4; D is uncertain. Germline loops: CDR1 SEHNR, CDR2 FQNEAQ (reference sequence). This CDR3 has 15 residues. The germline V and J ends were trimmed by 5 bases and 5 bases, with 15 bases remaining between them. CDR3 in DNA: TGTGCCAGCAGCACCAAACGTAGACTCAATGAAAAACTGTTTTTT. Its protein is CASSTKRRLNEKLFF.

The rearrangement uses TRBV5-1 and TRBJ2-7; perhaps TRBD2 as D (6 bases). Germline V lookup: CDR1 SGHRS, CDR2 YFSETQ. V lost 1 base and J lost 7, with 12 bases in between. The CDR3 consists of 13 residues. DNA for the CDR3: TGCGCCAGCAGCTTGCAGGAGGGTCGGGAGCAGTACTTC. Translating it yields CASSLQEGREQYF.

Details on this clone: At one end, the junction sequence differs from germline, possibly due to a read error. This sequence joins TRBV7-9 and TRBJ2-1, with TRBD2 matching 12 bases. Germline V gene sequence: CDR1 SEHNR, CDR2 FQNEAQ (reference sequence). This CDR3 has 17 residues. The CDR3 loop reads CVSSPGLAGGPSYEQFF. For the CDR3, the DNA is TGTGTCAGCAGCCCCGGGCTAGCGGGAGGGCCCTCATATGAGCAGTTCTTC. Full variable domain (missing parts from reference TRBV7-9 and TRBJ2-1): DTGVSQNPRHKITKRGQNVTFRCDPISEHNRLYWYRQTLGQGPEFLTYFQNEAQLEKSRLLSDRFSAERPKGSFSTLEIQRTEQGDSAMYLCVSSPGLAGGPSYEQFFGPGTRLTVL.

The chain joins TRBV19 to TRBJ2-7, with 10 bases matching TRBD1. CDR1 and CDR2 from the germline V gene are LNHDA and SQIVND (reference sequence). CDR3 length: 15 residues. Unmatched junction bases numbered 8, after V lost 3 bases and J lost 6 bases. Written as DNA, the CDR3 is TGTGCCAGTAGTATCCTCCCCGGGACAGGGGCCGAGCAGTACTTC. Translated: CASSILPGTGAEQYF.

This clone was seen a single time. The chain's CDR3 is CASSYGNLNTEAFF. For the CDR3, the DNA is TGTGCCAGCAGCTACGGGAATTTGAACACTGAAGCTTTCTTT. The chain uses TRBV7-9 and TRBJ1-1; D not certain. There are 14 residues in the CDR3. Germline lookup yields CDR1 SEHNR and CDR2 FQNEAQ (reference sequence). Between the trimmed V and J ends, which lost 4 bases and 0 bases, there was a span of 9 bases.

The chain recombines TRBV5-1 with TRBJ2-1, with 7 bases identical to TRBD2. This CDR3 is 16 amino acids long. The V gene's germline CDR1 is SGHRS and CDR2 YFSETQ. With 0 bases clipped from V and 9 bases from J, the junction kept 12 bases outside the gene matches. The CDR3 region is CASSLGSSGDHGEQFF. The CDR3 DNA is TGCGCCAGCAGCTTGGGTTCTAGCGGAGACCACGGTGAGCAGTTCTTC.

The chain employs TRBV27 and TRBJ2-7, with TRBD2 matching over 7 bases. The CDR3 sequence is 14 residues long. Germline V CDR1 and CDR2: MNHEY, SMNVEV (reference sequence). After removal of 6 bases from V and 0 bases from J, the junction contained 5 bases not matched to a gene. CDR3 sequence reads: CASRLAGSSYEQYF. As DNA, the CDR3 is TGTGCCAGCAGATTAGCGGGTAGCTCCTACGAGCAGTACTTC.

This clone has just one count. The V and J genes are TRBV7-9 and TRBJ2-7; 7 nucleotides align to TRBD2. Germline loops: CDR1 SEHNR, CDR2 FQNEAQ (reference sequence). After removal of 3 bases from V and 5 bases from J, the junction contained 13 bases not matched to a gene. The CDR3 consists of 16 residues. The DNA of the CDR3 is TGTGCCAGCAGCTTGGGGGGGGGAGCAGGGAGGAACGAGCAGTACTTC. As protein: CASSLGGGAGRNEQYF.

This chain links TRBV27 with TRBJ2-7; D unresolved. CDR1 is MNHEY, CDR2 SMNVEV, per germline (reference sequence). Trimming shortened V by 3 bases and J by 1 base, and 13 bases separated the two germline ends. The CDR3 has 15 residues. Here the CDR3 DNA reads TGTGCCAGCAGTTTCGGCGGCCCCGCTTCCTACGAGCAGTACTTC. Amino acid sequence: CASSFGGPASYEQYF.

V gene TRBV4-2 combines with J gene TRBJ1-4, with a tentative D call TRBD1 (6 bases). V lost 0 bases and J lost 7, with 15 bases in between. The CDR3 spans 16 residues. Looked up from germline, CDR1 is LGHNA and CDR2 is YNFKEQ. In nucleotides, the CDR3 is TGTGCCAGCAGCCAAGAATATCGGGGGGCGAGTGAAAAACTGTTTTTT. Protein: CASSQEYRGASEKLFF.

The chain couples TRBV5-1 to TRBJ2-6; 8 bases line up with TRBD1. CDR3 size: 17 residues. Germline-derived CDR1 and CDR2 are SGHRS and YFSETQ. The V segment lost 8 bases and the J segment 4 bases; nucleotides outside the gene matches: 14. DNA for the CDR3: TGCGCCAGTCACAGAGGCAGGGGGCTCTCGGGGGCCAACGTCCTGACTTTC. Amino acid sequence: CASHRGRGLSGANVLTF.

The rearrangement uses TRBV5-1 and TRBJ2-3, with 7 bases lining up with TRBD2. Germline V gene sequence: CDR1 SGHRS, CDR2 YFSETQ. Losses at the gene ends were 3 bases for V and 2 bases for J; bases not matched to a gene: 3. The CDR3 sequence is 14 residues long. CDR3 coding DNA: TGCGCCAGCAGCTCGGGACTACTCACAGATACGCAGTATTTT. Its translation: CASSSGLLTDTQYF.

The CDR3 DNA reads TGCGCCAGCAGCCAAGATACCGGGACAGGCACCTACGAGCAGTACTTC. The encoded protein is CASSQDTGTGTYEQYF. The V gene is TRBV4-1, the J gene TRBJ2-7, with TRBD1 matching over 8 bases. The V and J ends lost 0 bases and 2 bases, in that order; junction bases with no gene match: 6. This CDR3 has 16 amino acids. Per germline, CDR1 MGHRA and CDR2 YSYEKL.

The chain combines TRBV7-2 with TRBJ1-1; D not resolved. The germline V gene has CDR1 SGHTA and CDR2 FQGNSA. The ends were cut back, 1 base at V and 4 bases at J, with 13 bases in the middle. This CDR3 contains 15 residues. The CDR3 is CASSLGSVSGTEAFF. The DNA of the CDR3 is TGTGCCAGCAGCTTAGGATCCGTGTCGGGCACTGAAGCTTTCTTT.

V and J are TRBV19 and TRBJ1-3, with TRBD1 matching over 8 bases. J was trimmed by 3 bases and V by 3 bases; bases with no gene match: 10. The CDR3 has 17 residues. Germline CDR1 LNHDA, CDR2 SQIVND (reference sequence). CDR3 coding DNA: TGTGCCAGTAGTATCGGGGACAGGATCGCATATGGAAACACCATATATTTT. Amino acids: CASSIGDRIAYGNTIYF.

V and J are TRBV11-2 and TRBJ2-2, with TRBD1 identical over 9 bases. The junction had 2 bases not matched to a gene; V was cut back by 5 bases and J by 1 base. Germline CDR1 reads SGHAT; CDR2 reads FQNNGV. This CDR3 contains 15 residues. The CDR3 DNA reads as TGTGCCAGCAGCGTGGACAGGGGGAACACCGGGGAGCTGTTTTTT. The encoded protein is CASSVDRGNTGELFF. The full variable domain, completed using reference TRBV11-2 and TRBJ2-2, is EAGVAQSPRYKIIEKRQSVAFWCNPISGHATLYWYQQILGQGPKLLIQFQNNGVVDDSQLPKDRFSAERLKGVDSTLKIQPAKLEDSAVYLCASSVDRGNTGELFFGEGSRLTVL.

In regard to this clone: At the DNA level, this CDR3 is encoded by other sequences in the same sample as well. This rearrangement joins TRBV19 to TRBJ2-6; D unresolved. V gave up 8 bases and J gave up 0 bases, with 8 bases separating them. Per germline, CDR1 LNHDA and CDR2 SQIVND (reference sequence). This CDR3 spans 14 amino acids. The CDR3 is CASRDSSGANVLTF. For the CDR3, the DNA is TGTGCCAGTCGAGATAGCTCTGGGGCCAACGTCCTGACTTTC.

The genes are TRBV9 and TRBJ1-1; D is uncertain. Trimming stripped 0 bases from V and 1 base from J, with 7 bases between. This CDR3 spans 14 amino acids. Germline CDR1 and CDR2: SGDLS and YYNGEE. The CDR3 nucleotides are TGTGCCAGCAGCGTAGGAGTGCAGAACACTGAAGCTTTCTTT. The encoded protein is CASSVGVQNTEAFF.

The chain has TRBV4-1 and TRBJ1-1, with 10 bases that match TRBD1. CDR1 and CDR2 from the germline V gene are MGHRA and YSYEKL. The CDR3 has 15 residues. J was trimmed by 5 bases and V by 3 bases; bases with no gene match: 6. In nucleotides, the CDR3 is TGCGCCAGCAGCCAGACGACAGGGGGCTGGACTGAAGCTTTCTTT. Encoded protein: CASSQTTGGWTEAFF.

This chain connects TRBV27 to TRBJ1-2, with 7 bases fitting TRBD1. Losses at the gene ends were 4 bases for V and 6 bases for J; bases not matched to a gene: 17. The V gene's germline CDR1 is MNHEY and CDR2 SMNVEV (reference sequence). The CDR3 loop spans 17 amino acids. This CDR3 reads CASSSSRDSHLMNGYTF. The CDR3 region has the DNA TGTGCCAGCAGTTCGTCCCGGGACAGTCATCTGATGAATGGCTACACCTTC.

Concerning this clone itself: An end of the junction differs from the germline gene, which may be a read error. The J gene is TRBJ1-1, the V gene TRBV28; D possibly corresponds to TRBD1 (5 bases). This CDR3 is built from 11 residues. The germline CDR1 and CDR2 sequences are MDHEN and SYDVKM. This CDR3 reads CAGRSGAEAFF. The CDR3 DNA reads as TGTGCCGGCAGATCGGGGGCTGAAGCTTTCTTT.

V and J are TRBV12-5 and TRBJ1-5; no definite D call. The ends were cut back, 5 bases at V and 9 bases at J, with 11 bases in the middle. CDR3 length: 12 amino acids. Germline V lookup: CDR1 LGHNT, CDR2 FRNRAP. The CDR3 here is CASGPEGGPQHF. The CDR3 DNA follows: TGTGCTAGTGGTCCCGAGGGAGGGCCCCAGCATTTT.

This clone was seen only once. This chain joins TRBV6-1 and TRBJ2-5, with 12 positions matching TRBD2. This CDR3 comprises 15 residues. Germline V gene lookup returns CDR1 MNHNS and CDR2 SASEGT. With V trimmed by 5 bases and J by 5 bases, 6 bases remained unmatched. In DNA, the CDR3 is TGTGCCAGCAGTTCTAGCGGGAGGGCTTGGGAGACCCAGTACTTC. Its protein is CASSSSGRAWETQYF.

V is TRBV18 and J is TRBJ2-1; 9 positions agree with TRBD2. CDR1 KGHSH and CDR2 LQKENI come from the germline V gene. There are 18 residues in the CDR3. With V trimmed by 0 bases and J by 4 bases, 10 bases remained unmatched. CDR3 in amino acids: CASSPPRRGLAEYNEQFF. The CDR3 bases are TGTGCCAGCTCACCACCTCGTAGGGGACTAGCCGAGTACAATGAGCAGTTCTTC.